This entry is about one TCR beta chain. Antigen unknown. Clones were sequenced by immunoSEQ multiplex PCR, and TCRdb holds only the in-frame ones, with some missing. The sample holds tens of thousands of clones, about 72% seen once. The CDR3 is made up of 16 amino acids. Trimming cost V 3 bases and J 3 bases; bases outside gene matches: 5. Germline values: CDR1 SGDLS, CDR2 YYNGEE. The data were taken from a study of PD-1 blockade in classical Hodgkin lymphoma. Study conclusions and caveats: Complete responders entered with baseline diversity on par with newly diagnosed patients, the results showed. Significantly greater TCR diversity emerged by C4D1 in CD4+ cells but not CD8+ cells. As was reported, newly diagnosed patients showed lower baseline TCR diversity than healthy donors did.

With no exception, relapse followed autologous stem cell transplantation in all patients, and brentuximab vedotin exposure varied. This chain connects TRBV9 to TRBJ2-3; the match to TRBD1 covers 12 bases. The TCR sequence derives from a human donor with classical Hodgkin lymphoma. The material was peripheral blood mononuclear cells (PBMCs), obtained at baseline. The CDR3 spells CASSDGTGGGTDTQYF. Here the CDR3 DNA reads TGTGCCAGCAGCGACGGGACAGGGGGCGGTACAGATACGCAGTATTTT.